These 7 T cell receptor beta chains originate from one sample sequenced in a study of blood T cell repertoires in COVID-19. The repertoire was sequenced with immunoSEQ multiplex PCR; TCRdb's copy has only in-frame clones and lacks some. The data hold under 250,000 clones, with 89% observed a single time. The source material was peripheral blood. The receptors derive from a man in his 60s who had recovered from COVID-19.

The chain combines TRBV28 with TRBJ2-7; 13 bases agree with TRBD2. V shed 6 bases, J shed 7 bases, and the junction held 12 bases outside the gene matches. Germline lookup yields CDR1 MDHEN and CDR2 SYDVKM. CDR3 length: 16 residues. The CDR3 sequence: CASSPLTSGRRWEQYF. DNA of the CDR3: TGTGCCAGCAGCCCTTTGACTAGCGGGAGGAGGTGGGAGCAGTACTTC.

J is TRBJ2-6 and V is TRBV10-3, with D tentatively TRBD1 (6 bases). Trimming left V 9 bases short and J 0 bases short, with 18 bases between. CDR1 ENHRY and CDR2 SYGVKD come from the germline V gene. CDR3 length equals 17 residues. CDR3 DNA: TGTGCCATTTTTAAGACAGGTGATAGCTCTGGGGCCAACGTCCTGACTTTC. Residues: CAIFKTGDSSGANVLTF.

The V gene is TRBV13, the J gene TRBJ1-6; D possibly corresponds to TRBD1 (6 bases). The CDR3 is 13 residues long. Germline CDR1 is PRHDT and CDR2 is FYEKMQ (reference sequence). V was clipped by 7 bases and J by 8 bases, with 12 bases between them. The CDR3 loop is CASKQGAYSPLHF. CDR3 DNA sequence: TGTGCCAGCAAACAGGGAGCGTATTCACCCCTCCACTTT.

The genes are TRBV19 and TRBJ1-1; a weak D match, TRBD1 (5 bases). The germline V gene has CDR1 LNHDA and CDR2 SQIVND (reference sequence). The CDR3 runs to 12 residues. V gave up 7 bases and J gave up 10 bases, with 16 bases separating them. In DNA form, the CDR3 reads TGTGCCAGTAATCCCCAGGGAAGGACAGCTTTCTTT. This codes for CASNPQGRTAFF.

The chain combines TRBV9 with TRBJ2-1; tentative D call: TRBD1 (6 bases). There are 16 residues in the CDR3. V shed 3 bases and J shed 7 bases, with 20 bases lying between them. Germline loops: CDR1 SGDLS, CDR2 YYNGEE. CDR3 in DNA: TGTGCCAGCAGCGCCTCAGGGGCCATTACCCCAAATGAGCAGTTCTTC. Translated: CASSASGAITPNEQFF.

The V gene is TRBV4-3, the J gene TRBJ1-6; D is perhaps TRBD1 (5 bases). Germline V CDR1 and CDR2: LGHNA, YSLEER. V lost 0 bases and J 7 bases, leaving 13 bases between the germline ends. The CDR3 consists of 16 residues. The CDR3 spells CASSQDLVTVNSPLHF. CDR3 bases: TGCGCCAGCAGCCAAGATCTGGTGACAGTAAATTCACCCCTCCACTTT.

The rearrangement links TRBV7-2 to TRBJ2-1, with TRBD2 matching over 9 bases. J lost 6 bases, V lost 5 bases, and 11 bases had no gene match. The CDR3 has 16 residues. Germline lookup yields CDR1 SGHTA and CDR2 FQGNSA. CDR3 bases: TGTGCCAGCAGCCCCCTGGCTAGCGGGACCGCCAATGAGCAGTTCTTC. Its protein is CASSPLASGTANEQFF.